This T cell receptor beta chain appears in the sequencing data of a study of T cell repertoires in cytomegalovirus infection. Study-level information: Recently described HLA-C-restricted plus well-studied HLA-B-restricted CMV epitopes were used. Signatures in public TCR beta sequences pointed to both CMV infection and matching HLA type.

Whole-study findings and limits: CMV-specific TCR beta clonotypes restricted by HLA-C dominated the ex vivo response.

TCRdb passed the reads through MiXCR, listing each CDR3 protein once. The sample holds about 890,000 distinct CDR3 sequences, roughly 30% seen once. This clonotype has only one observation. The target antigen is unknown. This clonotype was sampled from a human donor in good health (CMV status not recorded). Some clones in this sample may be carry-over from other donors' samples. Material: cultured CD8+ T cells from PBMCs, obtained from culture after CMV antigen stimulation.

Written as DNA, the CDR3 is TGTGCCAGCAGCGGAGGTTGGATACCCCAAGAGACCCAGTACTTC. Its translation: CASSGGWIPQETQYF. J is TRBJ2-5 and V is TRBV11-2; TRBD2 might be the D (5 bases). V was clipped by 5 bases and J by 1 base, with 14 bases between them. Germline CDR1 is SGHAT and CDR2 is FQNNGV. The CDR3 extends over 15 amino acids.